The clone carrying this T cell receptor beta chain came up many times. Its target is not known. These data originate in a study of CD8 T cells in ankylosing spondylitis. Study observations and caveats: A number of the motif variants had already been described in reactive arthritis synovial fluid and blood. Disease-linked clones, CD8+, were relatively rare in peripheral blood. It appeared that ankylosing spondylitis blood was characterized by a TCR beta motif of under ten highly homologous variants.

The trim removed 4 bases at V and 0 bases at J, leaving 4 bases unmatched. The CDR3 runs 16 residues. Germline V CDR1 and CDR2: SEHNR, FQNEAQ (reference sequence). Library preparation for TCR beta used quantitative 5'-RACE with molecular barcodes. TCRdb reanalysed the 5' RACE reads using MiXCR and keeps one entry per CDR3 protein. The profile shows around 210,000 distinct CDR3 sequences, 7% to 10% of them singletons. J is TRBJ1-5 and V is TRBV7-9; the match to TRBD1 covers 9 bases. Input material: blood, either unsorted or a sorted T cell fraction (not recorded which). The origin of this receptor is a female donor with ankylosing spondylitis or in good health (not recorded which). The DNA for the CDR3 is TGTGCCAGCAGCTCCGGGACAGGGCATAGCAATCAGCCCCAGCATTTT. This translates into CASSSGTGHSNQPQHF.